The 8 T cell receptor beta chains below come from one sample, sequenced in a study of blood T cell repertoires in COVID-19. TCRdb's table, derived via immunoSEQ multiplex PCR, lists solely in-frame clones and lacks some. The table includes about 100,000 clones, approximately 90% detected once. Specimen: peripheral blood. The receptor source for this set is a man aged 45-65 years with active COVID-19.

V is TRBV5-1 and J is TRBJ1-4; unclear D gene. The CDR3 covers 14 residues. Per germline, CDR1 SGHRS and CDR2 YFSETQ. V lost 6 bases, J lost 4 bases, and 13 bases lay in between. CDR3 in DNA: TGCGCCAGCACAGCGGATAGCTTTAATGAAAAACTGTTTTTT. Amino acids: CASTADSFNEKLFF. Combining the CDR3 with reference TRBV5-1 and TRBJ1-4 gives the whole variable domain KAGVTQTPRYLIKTRGQQVTLSCSPISGHRSVSWYQQTPGQGLQFLFEYFSETQRNKGNFPGRFSGRQFSNSRSEMNVSTLELGDSALYLCASTADSFNEKLFFGSGTQLSVL.

V gene TRBV6-2 or TRBV6-3 combines with J gene TRBJ1-1; D is undetermined. This CDR3 region has 14 residues. V shed 5 bases and J shed 4 bases, with 14 bases lying between them. Per germline, CDR1 MNHEY and CDR2 SVGEGT. The CDR3 bases are TGTGCCAGCAGTCAACAACAGACGATCACTGAAGCTTTCTTT. It is translated as CASSQQQTITEAFF.

This chain uses TRBV18 with TRBJ2-3; tentatively, D is TRBD2 (5 bases). CDR3 length equals 13 residues. Trimming pared 3 bases from V and 4 bases from J, leaving 8 bases between. Germline V gives CDR1 KGHSH, CDR2 LQKENI. In DNA, the CDR3 is TGTGCCAGCTCACCGGGGAGATCAGATACGCAGTATTTT. Translating gives CASSPGRSDTQYF.

The V and J genes are TRBV30 and TRBJ2-5; 10 positions match TRBD2. V lost 1 base and J lost 1; bases outside the gene matches: 3. Germline V gene sequence: CDR1 GTSNPN, CDR2 SVGIG (reference sequence). The CDR3 covers 15 residues. The CDR3 sequence: CAWSELAGIQETQYF. CDR3 nucleotide sequence: TGTGCCTGGAGTGAACTAGCGGGGATCCAAGAGACCCAGTACTTC.

V is TRBV27 and J is TRBJ1-1, with 11 bases fitting TRBD1. CDR3 length: 18 residues. V shed 9 bases and J 0 bases; nucleotides not matched to a gene: 15. CDR1 and CDR2 from the germline V gene are MNHEY and SMNVEV (reference sequence). The CDR3 coding sequence is TGTGCCAGTGGCAGAACGGACAGGGGGCAGGACATGAACACTGAAGCTTTCTTT. It encodes CASGRTDRGQDMNTEAFF.

This chain joins TRBV5-1 and TRBJ1-6; weak D call: TRBD1 (5 bases). Germline loops: CDR1 SGHRS, CDR2 YFSETQ. The CDR3 contains 14 residues. Trimming left V 1 base short and J 7 bases short, with 9 bases between. CDR3 nucleotides: TGCGCCAGCAGCTTGCGACAGTTAAATTCACCCCTCCACTTT. Translating it yields CASSLRQLNSPLHF.

V gene TRBV19 combines with J gene TRBJ1-1, with D possibly matching TRBD1 (6 bases). Trimming left V 0 bases short and J 5 bases short, with 19 bases between. Looked up from germline, CDR1 is LNHDA and CDR2 is SQIVND (reference sequence). The CDR3 covers 17 residues. CDR3 sequence: CASSIDSRTVRDTEAFF. CDR3 nucleotide sequence: TGTGCCAGTAGTATAGATTCGCGGACAGTAAGAGATACTGAAGCTTTCTTT.

The V gene is TRBV20-1, the J gene TRBJ2-3, with D perhaps TRBD1 (6 bases). The V gene lost 3 bases and the J gene lost 6 bases, with 19 bases spanning the gap. The germline gives CDR1 DFQATT, CDR2 SNEGSKA (reference sequence). There are 15 residues in the CDR3. For the CDR3, the DNA is TGCAGTGCTAGTATCGACAGGCTGTCGACGGATACGCAGTATTTT. This gives the protein CSASIDRLSTDTQYF.